The source of this TCR beta chain is a study of technical replicates of blood from a few donors. With V trimmed by 4 bases and J by 2 bases, 4 bases remained unmatched. Germline V CDR1 and CDR2: MGHRA, YSYEKL. The CDR3 is 15 amino acids. Using immunoSEQ multiplex PCR, the repertoire was profiled, and TCRdb retains in-frame clones only, with some absent. The data show over 85,000 clones, about 96% seen once. This chain joins TRBV4-1 and TRBJ2-3; 9 positions agree with TRBD2. The sequenced material came from T cells isolated from PBMCs. This TCR came from a human donor in good health. In nucleotides, the CDR3 is TGCGCCAGCAGCCCAGGACTAGCGAACACAGATACGCAGTATTTT. Its translation: CASSPGLANTDTQYF.